One sample yielded the 29 T cell receptor beta chains listed below, sequenced in a study of CD8+ T cells in alopecia areata (dated 2018 in TCRdb). Per the publication, the time point label means: baseline before oral tofacitinib. Library generation was performed with the immunoSEQ multiplex PCR assay. RNA was extracted from all samples and reverse transcribed into cDNA as template for TCR sequencing. TCRdb's version of the immuneACCESS table is confined to in-frame rearrangements and falls short of the full clone set. An unresolved V gene accounts for under half of the shortfall where checked; the remainder is of unknown origin. This sample comprises some 150,000 clones, 45% to 60% of them detected only once. The ten largest clones add up to around 19% of the sample. The sequenced sample was CD8+ T cells sorted from blood, obtained at week 0. The receptors derive from a human donor with alopecia areata.

The chain has TRBV29-1 and TRBJ1-2; D gene unclear. CDR3 length: 14 residues. Germline-derived CDR1 and CDR2 are SQVTM and ANQGSEA. V gave up 0 bases and J gave up 0 bases, with 8 bases separating them. The CDR3 DNA sequence: TGCAGCGTTGAAGAGGATACTACTAACTATGGCTACACCTTC. This gives the protein CSVEEDTTNYGYTF. Looking up the rest from reference TRBV29-1 and TRBJ1-2 gives the full variable domain: SAVISQKPSRDICQRGTSLTIQCQVDSQVTMMFWYRQQPGQSLTLIATANQGSEATYESGFVIDKFPISRPNLTFSTLTVSNMSPEDSSIYLCSVEEDTTNYGYTFGSGTRLTVV.

The table lists this clone with a few counts. The chain is built from TRBV7-2 and TRBJ2-3; 7 bases match TRBD2. Looked up from germline, CDR1 is SGHTA and CDR2 is FQGNSA. V lost 1 base, J lost 1 base, and 5 bases stayed unmatched. The CDR3 runs to 16 residues. The CDR3 DNA reads as TGTGCCAGCAGCTTAGTCGGCGGGGGACGCACAGATACGCAGTATTTT. Its translation is CASSLVGGGRTDTQYF. Full variable domain (outside the CDR3, taken from reference TRBV7-2 and TRBJ2-3): GAGVSQSPSNKVTEKGKDVELRCDPISGHTALYWYRQSLGQGLEFLIYFQGNSAPDKSGLPSDRFSAERTGGSVSTLTIQRTQQEDSAVYLCASSLVGGGRTDTQYFGPGTRLTVL.

The genes are TRBV15 and TRBJ2-1, with 8 bases matching TRBD2. The CDR3 consists of 16 residues. Looked up from germline, CDR1 is LNHNV and CDR2 is YYDKDF (reference sequence). After removal of 3 bases from V and 0 bases from J, the junction contained 4 bases not matched to a gene. CDR3 loop: CATSSETSGSYNEQFF. The CDR3 DNA reads TGTGCCACCAGCAGCGAAACTAGCGGCTCCTACAATGAGCAGTTCTTC.

The rearrangement joins TRBV5-1 to TRBJ2-5; TRBD2 might be the D (5 bases). Trimming pared 1 base from V and 5 bases from J, leaving 21 bases between. Per the germline V gene, CDR1 is SGHRS and CDR2 is YFSETQ. The CDR3 runs 17 residues. The CDR3 loop reads CASSLLDGVASGETQYF. The CDR3 DNA reads as TGCGCCAGCAGCTTGCTTGACGGGGTCGCCTCGGGGGAGACCCAGTACTTC.

This clone was detected many times. For the CDR3, the DNA is TGCAGCGTTGAGGCAGGAAACTCCTACGAGCAGTACTTC. The encoded protein is CSVEAGNSYEQYF. V gene TRBV29-1 combines with J gene TRBJ2-7, with D unresolved. CDR3 size: 13 residues. V lost 3 bases, J lost 0 bases, and 9 bases lay in between. The germline gives CDR1 SQVTM, CDR2 ANQGSEA.

This sequence joins TRBV29-1 and TRBJ1-2; maybe TRBD1 (6 bases). The CDR3 contains 14 residues. Germline V gene data show CDR1 as SQVTM and CDR2 as ANQGSEA. With 2 bases removed from V and 3 bases from J, the gap between germline ends came to 13 bases. CDR3 protein: CSVELAGVDYGYTF. The CDR3, as DNA: TGCAGCGTTGAACTTGCAGGGGTGGACTATGGCTACACCTTC.

This sequence joins TRBV30 and TRBJ2-7; TRBD1 might be the D (5 bases). In germline, CDR1 is GTSNPN, CDR2 SVGIG (reference sequence). This CDR3 contains 11 residues. Trimming removed 7 bases at V and 4 bases at J, with 11 bases between. The CDR3 DNA reads TGTGCCTCTATGGACAATTACGAGCAGTACTTC. This codes for CASMDNYEQYF.

The chain employs TRBV6-1 and TRBJ2-5; D gene ambiguous. The CDR3 covers 13 residues. V was trimmed by 4 bases and J by 2 bases, leaving 8 bases between them. The germline V gene has CDR1 MNHNS and CDR2 SASEGT. In DNA form, the CDR3 reads TGTGCCAGCAGTGTTGGAGTACAAGAGACCCAGTACTTC. It encodes CASSVGVQETQYF.

The chain uses TRBV7-2 and TRBJ2-3; D gene uncertain. Germline V gene sequence: CDR1 SGHTA, CDR2 FQGNSA. This CDR3 has 14 residues. Trimming stripped 1 base from V and 5 bases from J, with 10 bases between. CDR3 sequence (DNA): TGTGCCAGCAGCTTAGTTGTCTCCCGAGATACGCAGTATTTT. This codes for CASSLVVSRDTQYF.

This clone has a handful of counts. CDR3 sequence reads: CASSQALQVGSYDGYTF. DNA for the CDR3: TGCGCCAGCAGCCAAGCATTACAGGTTGGCAGTTATGATGGCTACACCTTC. The chain carries TRBV4-3 and TRBJ1-2, with D perhaps matching TRBD1 (5 bases). CDR1 and CDR2 (germline): LGHNA, YSLEER. V was clipped by 1 base and J by 6 bases, with 21 bases between them. The CDR3 has 17 amino acids.

The chain is built from TRBV5-1 and TRBJ2-3; D might be TRBD2 (6 bases). In germline, CDR1 is SGHRS, CDR2 YFSETQ. The CDR3 is 14 amino acids. V gave up 4 bases and J gave up 4 bases, with 13 bases separating them. CDR3 bases: TGCGCCAGCAGCCCGGACTATGGGCCAGATACGCAGTATTTT. Residues: CASSPDYGPDTQYF.

The CDR3: CASSPSAGNYEQYF. Here the CDR3 DNA reads TGTGCCAGCAGCCCCTCGGCAGGGAACTACGAGCAGTACTTC. The chain uses TRBV5-6 and TRBJ2-7, with TRBD1 as a possible D gene (5 bases). V lost 4 bases and J lost 3, with 14 bases in between. There are 14 residues in the CDR3. In germline, CDR1 is SGHDT, CDR2 YYEEEE.

This rearrangement joins TRBV30 to TRBJ2-3; D is tentatively TRBD1 or TRBD2 (6 bases each). The V and J ends lost 2 bases and 0 bases respectively, with 12 bases between them. CDR1 is GTSNPN, CDR2 SVGIG, per germline (reference sequence). CDR3 length equals 15 residues. CDR3 sequence (DNA): TGTGCCTGGAGTTCGACGGGGGCTAGCACAGATACGCAGTATTTT. Protein sequence: CAWSSTGASTDTQYF.

In nucleotides, the CDR3 is TGCAGCGTTAAGGGGACAGGGAGGGTTCGGTCAGATGGCTACACCTTC. Protein sequence: CSVKGTGRVRSDGYTF. V gene TRBV29-1 combines with J gene TRBJ1-2, with 9 bases identical to TRBD1. The J segment lost 6 bases and the V segment lost 5 bases, leaving 16 bases of the junction unmatched. The germline CDR1 and CDR2 sequences are SQVTM and ANQGSEA. The CDR3 is 16 residues long. Full variable domain (remainder filled in from reference TRBV29-1 and TRBJ1-2): SAVISQKPSRDICQRGTSLTIQCQVDSQVTMMFWYRQQPGQSLTLIATANQGSEATYESGFVIDKFPISRPNLTFSTLTVSNMSPEDSSIYLCSVKGTGRVRSDGYTFGSGTRLTVV.

The genes are TRBV13 and TRBJ2-6; D not certain. Trimming stripped 5 bases from V and 3 bases from J, with 14 bases between. The CDR3 totals 16 residues. Per germline, CDR1 PRHDT and CDR2 FYEKMQ (reference sequence). As DNA, the CDR3 is TGTGCCAGCAGCCCTGCCGGCGGTGGTGGGGCCAACGTCCTGACTTTC. Residues: CASSPAGGGGANVLTF. Together with reference TRBV13 and TRBJ2-6, the CDR3 gives the full variable domain: AAGVIQSPRHLIKEKRETATLKCYPIPRHDTVYWYQQGPGQDPQFLISFYEKMQSDKGSIPDRFSAQQFSDYHSELNMSSLELGDSALYFCASSPAGGGGANVLTFGAGSRLTVL.

J is TRBJ2-3 and V is TRBV19; TRBD1 agrees at 9 bases. V was pared by 6 bases and J by 4 bases, with 2 bases of the junction left unmatched. This CDR3 comprises 13 residues. Germline CDR1 and CDR2: LNHDA and SQIVND (reference sequence). The CDR3 loop is CASSTGGPDTQYF. The CDR3 DNA sequence: TGTGCCAGTAGCACAGGGGGCCCAGATACGCAGTATTTT. The variable domain in full, with the rest retrieved from reference TRBV19 and TRBJ2-3, is DGGITQSPKYLFRKEGQNVTLSCEQNLNHDAMYWYRQDPGQGLRLIYYSQIVNDFQKGDIAEGYSVSREKKESFPLTVTSAQKNPTAFYLCASSTGGPDTQYFGPGTRLTVL.

V usage is TRBV27 and J usage is TRBJ1-5, with D possibly matching TRBD1 (5 bases). Trimming shortened V by 8 bases and J by 0 bases, and 8 bases separated the two germline ends. Germline CDR1 is MNHEY and CDR2 is SMNVEV (reference sequence). The CDR3 contains 13 residues. The CDR3 loop reads CASGQGSNQPQHF. In DNA form, the CDR3 reads TGTGCCAGCGGTCAGGGTAGCAATCAGCCCCAGCATTTT.

V and J are TRBV7-2 and TRBJ2-2; no firm D call. V lost 2 bases and J lost 5, with 6 bases in between. Germline loops: CDR1 SGHTA, CDR2 FQGNSA. This CDR3 contains 13 residues. The CDR3 nucleotides are TGTGCCAGCAGCTTAATGAGGACCGGGGAGCTGTTTTTT. As protein: CASSLMRTGELFF.

The rearrangement uses TRBV30 and TRBJ2-3; the D is unclear. CDR3 length: 12 residues. Germline assignment: CDR1 GTSNPN and CDR2 SVGIG (reference sequence). Trimming shortened V by 0 bases and J by 5 bases, and 6 bases separated the two germline ends. The CDR3 loop reads CAWSVPGDTQYF. CDR3 sequence (DNA): TGTGCCTGGAGTGTACCGGGAGATACGCAGTATTTT.

V usage is TRBV23-1 and J usage is TRBJ1-5, with unresolved D. TRBV23-1 counts as an open reading frame of uncertain function. The CDR3 sequence is 16 residues long. V lost 0 bases to trimming and J lost 4 bases, with 13 bases between them. In DNA, the CDR3 is TGCGCCAGCAGTCAATCGGATCGGGGTCGGAATCAGCCCCAGCATTTT. Amino acid sequence: CASSQSDRGRNQPQHF.

The chain recombines TRBV29-1 with TRBJ2-7, with 8 bases matching TRBD1. V lost 6 bases, J lost 3 bases, and 4 bases stayed unmatched. CDR1 and CDR2 from the germline V gene are SQVTM and ANQGSEA. CDR3 length equals 12 residues. The CDR3 nucleotides are TGCAGCGTCAAACAGGGGGACTACGAGCAGTACTTC. Translation: CSVKQGDYEQYF.

This clone was observed once. The J gene is TRBJ1-1, the V gene TRBV29-1; 8 nucleotides match TRBD1. The CDR3 has 14 residues. Germline V CDR1 and CDR2: SQVTM, ANQGSEA. Unmatched junction bases numbered 7, after V lost 3 bases and J lost 4 bases. The CDR3 spells CSVEWAGGFTEAFF. CDR3 bases: TGCAGCGTTGAGTGGGCAGGGGGCTTCACTGAAGCTTTCTTT. The full variable domain, its missing parts supplied by reference TRBV29-1 and TRBJ1-1, is SAVISQKPSRDICQRGTSLTIQCQVDSQVTMMFWYRQQPGQSLTLIATANQGSEATYESGFVIDKFPISRPNLTFSTLTVSNMSPEDSSIYLCSVEWAGGFTEAFFGQGTRLTVV.

This clone was seen a handful of times. The chain joins TRBV12-5 to TRBJ2-7; 11 bases line up with TRBD1. J was trimmed by 4 bases and V by 5 bases; bases with no gene match: 4. CDR1 is LGHNT and CDR2 is FRNRAP in the germline V gene. The CDR3 totals 14 residues. CDR3 in amino acids: CASGAGQGAYEQYF. The CDR3 DNA is TGTGCTAGTGGTGCCGGACAGGGGGCATACGAGCAGTACTTC. The full variable domain, in which reference TRBV12-5 and TRBJ2-7 provide the parts outside the CDR3, is DARVTQTPRHKVTEMGQEVTMRCQPILGHNTVFWYRQTMMQGLELLAYFRNRAPLDDSGMPKDRFSAEMPDATLATLKIQPSEPRDSAVYFCASGAGQGAYEQYFGPGTRLTVT.

The chain recombines TRBV27 with TRBJ2-7; D is unclear. The ends were cut back, 5 bases at V and 0 bases at J, with 14 bases in the middle. Germline V gives CDR1 MNHEY, CDR2 SMNVEV (reference sequence). The CDR3 runs 15 residues. Here the CDR3 reads CASSPTLLSSYEQYF. Written as DNA, the CDR3 is TGTGCCAGCAGTCCGACACTCCTCAGCTCCTACGAGCAGTACTTC.

The V call is TRBV25-1, the J call TRBJ1-2, with a weak D call TRBD1 (6 bases). CDR3 length equals 13 residues. Germline CDR1 is MGHDK and CDR2 is SYGVNS. The V gene lost 2 bases and the J gene lost 5 bases, with 9 bases spanning the gap. The CDR3 DNA reads TGTGCCAGCAGTGAACCAGGGGATTATGGCTACACCTTC. The encoded protein is CASSEPGDYGYTF.

The chain uses TRBV4-3 and TRBJ2-1; 9 nucleotides agree with TRBD2. This CDR3 contains 15 residues. Germline V CDR1 and CDR2: LGHNA, YSLEER. V shed 2 bases and J 3 bases; nucleotides not matched to a gene: 2. The CDR3 DNA is TGCGCCAGCAGCCAACGGCGGGGGGGCTACAATGAGCAGTTCTTC. Translating it yields CASSQRRGGYNEQFF.

This sequence joins TRBV9 and TRBJ2-7, with 10 bases lining up with TRBD2. The ends lost 4 bases at V and 2 bases at J; junction bases unmatched: 6. Germline loops: CDR1 SGDLS, CDR2 YYNGEE. The CDR3 covers 15 residues. The CDR3 DNA is TGTGCCAGCAGCCCCCGCAGCGGGGGGGCCTACGAGCAGTACTTC. It yields the protein CASSPRSGGAYEQYF.

This chain connects TRBV27 to TRBJ1-2; TRBD1 aligns across 7 bases. Trimming removed 5 bases from V and 1 base from J; junction bases left unmatched: 7. The CDR3 consists of 15 residues. Germline-derived CDR1 and CDR2 are MNHEY and SMNVEV (reference sequence). Here the CDR3 DNA reads TGTGCCAGCAGTCCCCGTACAGGGGATAACTATGGCTACACCTTC. Translating it yields CASSPRTGDNYGYTF.

The rearrangement uses TRBV7-2 and TRBJ1-2, with a possible D match to TRBD1 (6 bases). The CDR3 extends over 14 amino acids. V lost 3 bases and J 4 bases, leaving 12 bases between the germline ends. Germline CDR1 reads SGHTA; CDR2 reads FQGNSA. In DNA, the CDR3 is TGTGCCAGCAGCTTTTCCCAGGGGAGCTATGGCTACACCTTC. It specifies CASSFSQGSYGYTF.